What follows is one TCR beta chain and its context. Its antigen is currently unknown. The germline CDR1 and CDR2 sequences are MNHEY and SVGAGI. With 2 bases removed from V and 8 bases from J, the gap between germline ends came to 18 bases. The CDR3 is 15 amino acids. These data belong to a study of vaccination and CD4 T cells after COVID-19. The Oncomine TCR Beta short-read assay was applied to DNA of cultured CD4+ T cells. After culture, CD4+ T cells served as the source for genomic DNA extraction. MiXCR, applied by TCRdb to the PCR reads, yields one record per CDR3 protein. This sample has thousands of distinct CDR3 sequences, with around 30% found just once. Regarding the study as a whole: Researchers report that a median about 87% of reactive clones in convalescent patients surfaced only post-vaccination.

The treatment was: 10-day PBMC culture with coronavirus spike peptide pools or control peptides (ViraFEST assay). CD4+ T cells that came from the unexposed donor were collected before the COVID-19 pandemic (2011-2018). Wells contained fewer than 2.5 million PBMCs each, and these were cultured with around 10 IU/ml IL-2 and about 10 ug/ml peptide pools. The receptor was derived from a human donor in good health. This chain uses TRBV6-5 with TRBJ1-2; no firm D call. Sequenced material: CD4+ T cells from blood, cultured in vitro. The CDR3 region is CASSYHSGPGVGYTF. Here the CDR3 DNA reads TGTGCCAGCAGTTACCATTCCGGGCCGGGCGTAGGCTACACCTTC.